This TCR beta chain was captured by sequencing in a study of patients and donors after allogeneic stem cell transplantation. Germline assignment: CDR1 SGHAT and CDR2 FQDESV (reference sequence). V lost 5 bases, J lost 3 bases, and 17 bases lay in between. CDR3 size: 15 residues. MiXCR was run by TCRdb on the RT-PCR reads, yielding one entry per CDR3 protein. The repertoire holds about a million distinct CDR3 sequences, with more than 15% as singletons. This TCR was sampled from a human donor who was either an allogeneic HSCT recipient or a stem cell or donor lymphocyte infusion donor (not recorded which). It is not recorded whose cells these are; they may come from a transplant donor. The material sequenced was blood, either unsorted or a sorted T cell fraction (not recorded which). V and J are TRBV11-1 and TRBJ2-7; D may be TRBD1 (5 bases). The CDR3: CASSDVPGKGYEQYF. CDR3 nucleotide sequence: TGTGCCAGCAGCGACGTACCAGGGAAAGGCTACGAGCAGTACTTC.